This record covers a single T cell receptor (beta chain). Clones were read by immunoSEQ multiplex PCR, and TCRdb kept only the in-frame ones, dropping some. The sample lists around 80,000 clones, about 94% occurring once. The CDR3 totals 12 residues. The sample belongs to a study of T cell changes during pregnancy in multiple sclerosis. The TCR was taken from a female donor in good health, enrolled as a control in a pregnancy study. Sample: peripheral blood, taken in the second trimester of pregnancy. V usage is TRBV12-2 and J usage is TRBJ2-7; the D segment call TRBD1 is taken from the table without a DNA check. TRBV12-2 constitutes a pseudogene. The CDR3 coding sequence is TGTGCAAGCCACAGTCGTTCCTACGAGCAGTACTTC. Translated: CASHSRSYEQYF.